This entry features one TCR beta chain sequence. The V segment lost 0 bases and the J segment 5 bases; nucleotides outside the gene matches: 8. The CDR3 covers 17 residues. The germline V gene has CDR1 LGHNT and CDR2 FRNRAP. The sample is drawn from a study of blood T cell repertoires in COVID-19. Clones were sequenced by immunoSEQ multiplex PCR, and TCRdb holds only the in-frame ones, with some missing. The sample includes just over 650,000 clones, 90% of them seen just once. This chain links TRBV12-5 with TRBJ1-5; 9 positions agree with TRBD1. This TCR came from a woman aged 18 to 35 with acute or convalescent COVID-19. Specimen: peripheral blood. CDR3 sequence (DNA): TGTGCTAGTGGTTTGGTATTGGGACAGGGTTATGATCAGCCCCAGCATTTT. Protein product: CASGLVLGQGYDQPQHF.